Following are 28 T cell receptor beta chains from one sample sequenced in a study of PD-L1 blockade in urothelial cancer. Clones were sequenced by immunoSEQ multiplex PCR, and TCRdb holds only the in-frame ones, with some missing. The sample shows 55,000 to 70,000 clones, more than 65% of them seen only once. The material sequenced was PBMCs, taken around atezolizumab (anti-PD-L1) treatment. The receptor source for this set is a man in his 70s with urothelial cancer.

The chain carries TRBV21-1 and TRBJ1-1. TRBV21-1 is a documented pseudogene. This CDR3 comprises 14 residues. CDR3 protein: CASSKGGGGTEAFF. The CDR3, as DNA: TGTGCCAGCAGCAAAGGGGGGGGCGGCACTGAAGCTTTCTTT.

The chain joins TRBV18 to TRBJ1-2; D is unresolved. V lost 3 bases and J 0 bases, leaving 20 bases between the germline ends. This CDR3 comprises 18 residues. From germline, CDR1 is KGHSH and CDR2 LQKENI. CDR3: CASSPLRVSTPPNYGYTF. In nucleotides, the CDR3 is TGTGCCAGCTCACCCCTTCGGGTCAGTACCCCTCCTAACTATGGCTACACCTTC. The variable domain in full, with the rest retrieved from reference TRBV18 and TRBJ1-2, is NAGVMQNPRHLVRRRGQEARLRCSPMKGHSHVYWYRQLPEEGLKFMVYLQKENIIDESGMPKERFSAEFPKEGPSILRIQQVVRGDSAAYFCASSPLRVSTPPNYGYTFGSGTRLTVV.

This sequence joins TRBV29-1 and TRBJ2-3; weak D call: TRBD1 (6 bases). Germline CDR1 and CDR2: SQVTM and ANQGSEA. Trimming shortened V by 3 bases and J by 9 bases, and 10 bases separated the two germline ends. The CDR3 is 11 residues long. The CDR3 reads CSVDTGRTQYF. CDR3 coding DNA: TGCAGCGTTGATACAGGGCGCACGCAGTATTTT.

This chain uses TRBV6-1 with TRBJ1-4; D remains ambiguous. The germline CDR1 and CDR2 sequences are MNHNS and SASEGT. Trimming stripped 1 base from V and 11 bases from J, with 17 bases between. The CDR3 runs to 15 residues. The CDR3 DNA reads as TGTGCCAGCAGTGAAGAGCAGGTATCCCGAGCTAAACTGTTTTTT. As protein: CASSEEQVSRAKLFF.

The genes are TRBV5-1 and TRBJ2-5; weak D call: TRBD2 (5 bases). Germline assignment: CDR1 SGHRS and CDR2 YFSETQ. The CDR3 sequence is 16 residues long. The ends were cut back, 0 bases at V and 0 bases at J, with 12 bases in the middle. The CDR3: CASSLGPGTYQETQYF. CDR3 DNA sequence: TGCGCCAGCAGCTTGGGTCCGGGAACGTACCAAGAGACCCAGTACTTC.

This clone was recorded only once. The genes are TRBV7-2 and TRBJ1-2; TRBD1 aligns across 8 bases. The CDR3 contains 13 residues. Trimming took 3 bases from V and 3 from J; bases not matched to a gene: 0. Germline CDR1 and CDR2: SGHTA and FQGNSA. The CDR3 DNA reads TGTGCCAGCAGCTTGGACAGGGACTATGGCTACACCTTC. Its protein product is CASSLDRDYGYTF.

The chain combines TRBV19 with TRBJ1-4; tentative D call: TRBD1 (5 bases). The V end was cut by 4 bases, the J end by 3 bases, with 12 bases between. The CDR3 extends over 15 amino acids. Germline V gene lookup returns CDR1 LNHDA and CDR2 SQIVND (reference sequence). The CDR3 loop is CASSKRTSANEKLFF. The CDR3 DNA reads TGTGCCAGTAGTAAAAGGACATCGGCTAATGAAAAACTGTTTTTT.

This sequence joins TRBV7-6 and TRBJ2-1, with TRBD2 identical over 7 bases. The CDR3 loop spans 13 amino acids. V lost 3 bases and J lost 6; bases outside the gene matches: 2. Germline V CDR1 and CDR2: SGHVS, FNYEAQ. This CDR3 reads CASSLVAGNEQFF. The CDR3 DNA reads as TGTGCCAGCAGCTTGGTAGCGGGCAATGAGCAGTTCTTC.

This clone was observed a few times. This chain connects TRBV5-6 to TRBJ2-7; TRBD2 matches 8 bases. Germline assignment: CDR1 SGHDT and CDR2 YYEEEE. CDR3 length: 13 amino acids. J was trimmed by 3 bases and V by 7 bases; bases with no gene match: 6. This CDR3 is CASGIAGLYEQYF. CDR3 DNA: TGTGCCAGCGGGATAGCGGGACTCTACGAGCAGTACTTC. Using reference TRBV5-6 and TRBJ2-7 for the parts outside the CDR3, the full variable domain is DAGVTQSPTHLIKTRGQQVTLRCSPKSGHDTVSWYQQALGQGPQFIFQYYEEEERQRGNFPDRFSGHQFPNYSSELNVNALLLGDSALYLCASGIAGLYEQYFGPGTRLTVT.

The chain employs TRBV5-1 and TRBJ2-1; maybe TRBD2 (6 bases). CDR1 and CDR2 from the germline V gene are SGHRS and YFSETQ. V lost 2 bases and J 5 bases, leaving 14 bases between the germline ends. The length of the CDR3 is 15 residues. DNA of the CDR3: TGCGCCAGCAGCTTTAGCGGAGGCAGGAACAATGAGCAGTTCTTC. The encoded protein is CASSFSGGRNNEQFF.

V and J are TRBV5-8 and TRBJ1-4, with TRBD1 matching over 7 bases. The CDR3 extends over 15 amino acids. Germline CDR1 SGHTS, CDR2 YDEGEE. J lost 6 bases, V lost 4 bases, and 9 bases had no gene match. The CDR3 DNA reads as TGTGCCAGCAGCGCCAACAGGGGACACGATGAAAAACTGTTTTTT. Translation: CASSANRGHDEKLFF.

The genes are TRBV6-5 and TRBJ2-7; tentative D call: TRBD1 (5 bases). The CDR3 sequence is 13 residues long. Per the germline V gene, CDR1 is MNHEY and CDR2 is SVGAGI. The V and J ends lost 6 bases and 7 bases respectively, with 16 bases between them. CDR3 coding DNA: TGTGCCAGCAGCGAAAGGTGGGGCGGTGAGCAGTACTTC. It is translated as CASSERWGGEQYF.

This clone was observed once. The CDR3: CASSGTSGGDTQYF. CDR3 DNA: TGTGCCAGCAGCGGGACTAGCGGGGGGGATACGCAGTATTTT. The V and J genes are TRBV2 and TRBJ2-3, with TRBD2 matching 15 bases. Germline CDR1 and CDR2: SNHLY and FYNNEI. This CDR3 has 14 residues. V lost 6 bases and J lost 6; bases outside the gene matches: 1.

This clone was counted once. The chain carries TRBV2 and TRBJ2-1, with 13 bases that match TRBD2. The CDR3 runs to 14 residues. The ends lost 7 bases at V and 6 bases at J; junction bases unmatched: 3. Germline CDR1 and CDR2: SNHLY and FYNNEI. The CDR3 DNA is TGTGCCAGCACACTAGCGGGAGGGATCAATGAGCAGTTCTTC. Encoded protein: CASTLAGGINEQFF.

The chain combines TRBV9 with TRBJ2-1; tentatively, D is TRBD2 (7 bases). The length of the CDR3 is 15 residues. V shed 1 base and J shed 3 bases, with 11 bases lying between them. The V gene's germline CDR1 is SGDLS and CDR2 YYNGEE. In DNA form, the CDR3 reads TGTGCCAGCAGCGTAAGGGGGGGCGACTACAATGAGCAGTTCTTC. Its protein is CASSVRGGDYNEQFF.

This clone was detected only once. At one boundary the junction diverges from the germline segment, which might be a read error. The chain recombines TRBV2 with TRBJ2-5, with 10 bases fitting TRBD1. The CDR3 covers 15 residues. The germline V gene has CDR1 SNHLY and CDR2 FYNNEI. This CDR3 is CATSTGTGVQETQYF. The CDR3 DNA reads TGTGCCACCAGTACCGGGACAGGGGTCCAAGAGACCCAGTACTTC.

The CDR3 region has the DNA TGTGCCAGTAGTACCCGGACACGGTACATGAACACTGAAGCTTTCTTT. Protein product: CASSTRTRYMNTEAFF. This chain connects TRBV19 to TRBJ1-1, with D possibly matching TRBD1 (5 bases). V dropped 4 bases and J dropped 0 bases, with 15 bases sitting between them. Per the germline V gene, CDR1 is LNHDA and CDR2 is SQIVND (reference sequence). This CDR3 has 16 residues.

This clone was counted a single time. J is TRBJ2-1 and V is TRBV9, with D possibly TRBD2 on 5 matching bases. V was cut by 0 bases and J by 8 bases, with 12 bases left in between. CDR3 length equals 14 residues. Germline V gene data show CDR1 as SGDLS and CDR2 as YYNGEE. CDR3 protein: CASSVGQRSDEQFF. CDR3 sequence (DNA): TGTGCCAGCAGCGTAGGCCAGCGGTCCGATGAGCAGTTCTTC.

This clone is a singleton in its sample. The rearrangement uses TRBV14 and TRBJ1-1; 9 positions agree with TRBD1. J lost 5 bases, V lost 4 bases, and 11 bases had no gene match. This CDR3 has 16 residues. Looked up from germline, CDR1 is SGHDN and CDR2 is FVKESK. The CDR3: CASSRFHRGLWTEAFF. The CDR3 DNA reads TGTGCCAGCAGCCGGTTCCACAGGGGGCTATGGACTGAAGCTTTCTTT. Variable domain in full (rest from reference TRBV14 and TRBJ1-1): EAGVTQFPSHSVIEKGQTVTLRCDPISGHDNLYWYRRVMGKEIKFLLHFVKESKQDESGMPNNRFLAERTGGTYSTLKVQPAELEDSGVYFCASSRFHRGLWTEAFFGQGTRLTVV.

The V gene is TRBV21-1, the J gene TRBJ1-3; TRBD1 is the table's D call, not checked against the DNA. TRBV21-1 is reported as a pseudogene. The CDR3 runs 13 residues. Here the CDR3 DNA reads TGTGCCAGCAGCAAAGTACAGGTGAACACCATATATTTT. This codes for CASSKVQVNTIYF.

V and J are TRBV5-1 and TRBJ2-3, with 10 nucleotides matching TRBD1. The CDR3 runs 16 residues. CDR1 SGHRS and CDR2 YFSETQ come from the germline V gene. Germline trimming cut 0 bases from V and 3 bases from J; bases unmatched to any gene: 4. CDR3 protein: CASSLAGTGVTDTQYF. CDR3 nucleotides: TGCGCCAGCAGCTTGGCCGGGACAGGGGTGACAGATACGCAGTATTTT. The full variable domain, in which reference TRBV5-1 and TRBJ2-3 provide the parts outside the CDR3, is KAGVTQTPRYLIKTRGQQVTLSCSPISGHRSVSWYQQTPGQGLQFLFEYFSETQRNKGNFPGRFSGRQFSNSRSEMNVSTLELGDSALYLCASSLAGTGVTDTQYFGPGTRLTVL.

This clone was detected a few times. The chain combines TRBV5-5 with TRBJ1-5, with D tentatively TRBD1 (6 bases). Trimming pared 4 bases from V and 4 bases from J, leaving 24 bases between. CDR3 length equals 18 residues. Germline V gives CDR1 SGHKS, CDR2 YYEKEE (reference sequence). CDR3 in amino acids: CASSAKPQVAGTNQPQHF. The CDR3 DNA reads TGTGCCAGCAGCGCTAAGCCCCAGGTAGCGGGGACAAATCAGCCCCAGCATTTT.

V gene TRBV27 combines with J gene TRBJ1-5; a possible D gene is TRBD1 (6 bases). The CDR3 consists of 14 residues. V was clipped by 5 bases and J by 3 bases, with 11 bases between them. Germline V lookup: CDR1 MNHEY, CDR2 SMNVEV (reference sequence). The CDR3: CASSPYRANQPQHF. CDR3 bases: TGTGCCAGCAGTCCCTACAGGGCCAATCAGCCCCAGCATTTT.

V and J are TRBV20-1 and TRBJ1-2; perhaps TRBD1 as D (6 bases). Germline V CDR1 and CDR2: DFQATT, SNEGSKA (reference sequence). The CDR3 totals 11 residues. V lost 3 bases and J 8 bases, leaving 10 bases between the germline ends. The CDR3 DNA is TGCAGTGCTAGTAGGGGGGGCGGCTACACCTTC. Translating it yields CSASRGGGYTF.

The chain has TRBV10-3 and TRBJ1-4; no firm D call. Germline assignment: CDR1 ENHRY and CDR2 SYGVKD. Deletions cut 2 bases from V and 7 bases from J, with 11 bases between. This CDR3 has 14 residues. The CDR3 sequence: CAISENRDREKLFF. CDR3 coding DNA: TGTGCCATCAGTGAGAACCGGGATCGTGAAAAACTGTTTTTT.

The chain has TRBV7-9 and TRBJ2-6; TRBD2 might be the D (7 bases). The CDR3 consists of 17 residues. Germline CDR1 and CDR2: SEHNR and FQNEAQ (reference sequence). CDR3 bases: TGTGCTACGGCTGGGGGGGCGACTAGCTCTGGGGCCAACGTCCTGACTTTC. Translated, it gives CATAGGATSSGANVLTF.

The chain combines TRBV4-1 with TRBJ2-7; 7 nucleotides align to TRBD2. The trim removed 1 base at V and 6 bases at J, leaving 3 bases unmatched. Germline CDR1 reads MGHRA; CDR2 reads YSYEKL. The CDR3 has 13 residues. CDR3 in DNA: TGCGCCAGCAGCCAAGGGGAGGGCCGCGAGCAGTACTTC. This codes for CASSQGEGREQYF.

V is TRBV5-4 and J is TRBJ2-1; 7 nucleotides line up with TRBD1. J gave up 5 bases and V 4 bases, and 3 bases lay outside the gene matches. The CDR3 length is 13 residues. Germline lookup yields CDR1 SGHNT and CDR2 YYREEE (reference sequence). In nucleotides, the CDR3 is TGTGCCAGCAGCGATACAGGGGACAATGAGCAGTTCTTC. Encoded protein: CASSDTGDNEQFF.